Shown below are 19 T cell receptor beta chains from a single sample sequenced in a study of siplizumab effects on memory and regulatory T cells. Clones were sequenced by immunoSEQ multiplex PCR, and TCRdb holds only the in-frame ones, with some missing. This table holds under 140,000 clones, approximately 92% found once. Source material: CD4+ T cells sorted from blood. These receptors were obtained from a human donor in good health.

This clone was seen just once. CDR3 nucleotides: TGTGCCAGCAGCGAGATTATGGATTCTCGGGGCGGCTACACCTTC. Amino acid sequence: CASSEIMDSRGGYTF. The chain joins TRBV9 to TRBJ1-2; perhaps TRBD1 as D (5 bases). This CDR3 region has 15 residues. Deletions cut 3 bases from V and 8 bases from J, with 20 bases between. Germline V CDR1 and CDR2: SGDLS, YYNGEE. The whole variable domain, filled in from reference TRBV9 and TRBJ1-2, reads DSGVTQTPKHLITATGQRVTLRCSPRSGDLSVYWYQQSLDQGLQFLIQYYNGEERAKGNILERFSAQQFPDLHSELNLSSLELGDSALYFCASSEIMDSRGGYTFGSGTRLTVV.

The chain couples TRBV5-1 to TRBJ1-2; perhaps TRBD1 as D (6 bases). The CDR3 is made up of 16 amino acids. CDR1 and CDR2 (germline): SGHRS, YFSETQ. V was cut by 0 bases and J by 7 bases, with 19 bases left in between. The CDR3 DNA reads TGCGCCAGCAGCTTGGAAGCGGGGGGCGCATACGGTGGCTACACCTTC. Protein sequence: CASSLEAGGAYGGYTF.

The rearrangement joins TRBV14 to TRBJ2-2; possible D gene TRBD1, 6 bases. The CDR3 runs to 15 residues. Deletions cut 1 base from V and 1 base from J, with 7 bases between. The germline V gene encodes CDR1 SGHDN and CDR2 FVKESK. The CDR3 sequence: CASSQGQVNTGELFF. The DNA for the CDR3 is TGTGCCAGCAGCCAAGGACAGGTGAACACCGGGGAGCTGTTTTTT.

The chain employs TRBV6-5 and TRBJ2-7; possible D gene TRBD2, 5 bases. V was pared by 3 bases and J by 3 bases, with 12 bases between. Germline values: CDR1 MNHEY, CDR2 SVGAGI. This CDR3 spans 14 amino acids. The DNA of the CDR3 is TGTGCCAGCAGTTATTGGAGGTCCAGCTACGAGCAGTACTTC. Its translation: CASSYWRSSYEQYF.

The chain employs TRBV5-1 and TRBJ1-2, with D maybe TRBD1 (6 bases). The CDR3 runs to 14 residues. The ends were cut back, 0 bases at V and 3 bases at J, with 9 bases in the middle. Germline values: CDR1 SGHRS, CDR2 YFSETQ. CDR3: CASSLEQGHYGYTF. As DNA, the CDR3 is TGCGCCAGCAGCTTGGAACAGGGCCACTATGGCTACACCTTC.

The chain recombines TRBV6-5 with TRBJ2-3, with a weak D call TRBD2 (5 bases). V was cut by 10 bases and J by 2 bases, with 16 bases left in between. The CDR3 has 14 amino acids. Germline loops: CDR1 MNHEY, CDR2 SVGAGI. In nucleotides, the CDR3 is TGTGCCACCGGCCCCCAGCGGATCACAGATACGCAGTATTTT. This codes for CATGPQRITDTQYF.

The CDR3: CASSITRQGAKRELFF. DNA for the CDR3: TGTGCCAGCAGCATCACCCGACAGGGGGCCAAGCGGGAGCTGTTTTTT. The V gene is TRBV7-8, the J gene TRBJ2-2, with TRBD1 matching 10 bases. V was pared by 5 bases and J by 9 bases, with 12 bases of the junction left unmatched. This CDR3 region has 16 residues. CDR1 and CDR2 (germline): SGHVS, FQNEAQ.

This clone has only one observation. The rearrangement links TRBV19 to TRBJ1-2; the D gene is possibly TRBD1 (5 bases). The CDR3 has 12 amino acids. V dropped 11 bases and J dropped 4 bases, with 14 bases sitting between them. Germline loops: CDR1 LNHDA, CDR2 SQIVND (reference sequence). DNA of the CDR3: TGTGCCGGTTCAGGAGGGGCCTATGGCTACACCTTC. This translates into CAGSGGAYGYTF.

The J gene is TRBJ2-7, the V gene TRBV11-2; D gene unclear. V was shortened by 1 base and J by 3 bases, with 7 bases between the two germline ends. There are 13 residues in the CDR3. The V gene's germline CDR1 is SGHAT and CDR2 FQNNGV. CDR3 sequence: CASSLALYYEQYF. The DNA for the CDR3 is TGTGCCAGCAGCTTAGCATTATACTACGAGCAGTACTTC.

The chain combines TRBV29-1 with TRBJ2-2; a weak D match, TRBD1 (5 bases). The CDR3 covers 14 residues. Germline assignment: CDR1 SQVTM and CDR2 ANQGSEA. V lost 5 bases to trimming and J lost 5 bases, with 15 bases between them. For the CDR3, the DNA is TGCAGCGTTCCCCGCAGGGAAGGAACCGGGGAGCTGTTTTTT. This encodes CSVPRREGTGELFF.

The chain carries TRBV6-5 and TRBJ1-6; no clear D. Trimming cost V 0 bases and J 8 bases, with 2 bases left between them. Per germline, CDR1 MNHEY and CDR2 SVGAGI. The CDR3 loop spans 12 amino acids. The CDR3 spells CASSYSDSPLHF. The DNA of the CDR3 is TGTGCCAGCAGTTACTCGGATTCACCCCTCCACTTT.

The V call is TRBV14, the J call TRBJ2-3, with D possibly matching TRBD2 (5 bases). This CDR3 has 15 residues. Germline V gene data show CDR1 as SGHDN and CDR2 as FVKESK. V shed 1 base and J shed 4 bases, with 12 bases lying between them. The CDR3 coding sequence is TGTGCCAGCAGCCAAGGTTACGGGCGGGCAGATACGCAGTATTTT. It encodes CASSQGYGRADTQYF.

This CDR3 is CASSLNYGYTF. The CDR3 nucleotides read TGTGCCAGCAGTTTAAACTATGGCTACACCTTC. V is TRBV6-1 and J is TRBJ1-2; D is undetermined. Germline V gene lookup returns CDR1 MNHNS and CDR2 SASEGT. The CDR3 extends over 11 amino acids. Trimming left V 5 bases short and J 2 bases short, with 3 bases between.

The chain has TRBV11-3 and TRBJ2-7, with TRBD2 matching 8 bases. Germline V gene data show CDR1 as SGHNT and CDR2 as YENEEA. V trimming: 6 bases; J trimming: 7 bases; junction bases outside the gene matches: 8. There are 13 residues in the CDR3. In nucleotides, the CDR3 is TGTGCCAGCAGTCGAGCGGGAGATAAAGAGCAGTACTTC. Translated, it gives CASSRAGDKEQYF.

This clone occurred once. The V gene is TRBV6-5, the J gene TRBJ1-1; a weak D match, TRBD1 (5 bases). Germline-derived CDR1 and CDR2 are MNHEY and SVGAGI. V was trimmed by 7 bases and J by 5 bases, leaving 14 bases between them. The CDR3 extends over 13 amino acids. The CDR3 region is CASISRGSTEAFF. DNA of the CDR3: TGTGCCAGCATTTCCCGGGGGAGTACTGAAGCTTTCTTT.

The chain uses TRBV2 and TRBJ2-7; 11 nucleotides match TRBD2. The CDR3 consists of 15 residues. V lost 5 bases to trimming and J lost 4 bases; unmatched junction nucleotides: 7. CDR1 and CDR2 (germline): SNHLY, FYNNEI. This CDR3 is CASSRTSGRVYEQYF. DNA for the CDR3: TGTGCCAGCAGTCGCACTAGCGGGAGAGTTTACGAGCAGTACTTC. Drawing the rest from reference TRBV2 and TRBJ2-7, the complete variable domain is EPEVTQTPSHQVTQMGQEVILRCVPISNHLYFYWYRQILGQKVEFLVSFYNNEISEKSEIFDDQFSVERPDGSNFTLKIRSTKLEDSAMYFCASSRTSGRVYEQYFGPGTRLTVT.

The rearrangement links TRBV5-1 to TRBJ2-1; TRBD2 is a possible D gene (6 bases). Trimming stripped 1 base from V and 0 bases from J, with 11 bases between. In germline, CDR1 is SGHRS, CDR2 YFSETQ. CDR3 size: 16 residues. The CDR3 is CASSLSTSSSYNEQFF. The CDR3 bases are TGCGCCAGCAGCTTGAGTACTAGCAGCTCCTACAATGAGCAGTTCTTC.

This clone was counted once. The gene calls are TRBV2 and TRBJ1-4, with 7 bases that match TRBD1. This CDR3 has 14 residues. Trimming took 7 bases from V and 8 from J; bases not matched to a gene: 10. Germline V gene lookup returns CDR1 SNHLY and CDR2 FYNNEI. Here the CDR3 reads CASTARGSDEKLFF. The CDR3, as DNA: TGTGCCAGCACAGCCAGGGGGAGTGACGAAAAACTGTTTTTT.

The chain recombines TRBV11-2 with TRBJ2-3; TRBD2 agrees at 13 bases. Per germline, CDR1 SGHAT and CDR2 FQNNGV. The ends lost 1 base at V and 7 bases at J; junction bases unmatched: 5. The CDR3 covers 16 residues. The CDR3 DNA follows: TGTGCCAGCAGCTTAGTCACTAGCGGGGGGGCAAATACGCAGTATTTT. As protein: CASSLVTSGGANTQYF.